These 21 T cell receptor beta chains share one sample of origin, sequenced in a study of CD8+ T cells in alopecia areata. The treatment was: oral pan-JAK inhibitor, 5-10 mg twice daily. Following RNA extraction, reverse transcription yielded cDNA that acted as the sequencing template. The repertoire was sequenced with immunoSEQ multiplex PCR; TCRdb's copy has only in-frame clones and lacks some. The sample yields approximately 210,000 clones, 64% seen once. The sequences come from CD4+ T cells sorted from blood, collected at week 4, from a patient treated with tofacitinib. Receptors were obtained from a human donor with alopecia areata.

As concerns this clone: The identical CDR3 is also encoded by other nucleotide sequences in the sample. The rearrangement links TRBV29-1 to TRBJ1-1; TRBD1 matches at 9 bases. The V gene's germline CDR1 is SQVTM and CDR2 ANQGSEA. The junction had 5 bases not matched to a gene; V was cut back by 7 bases and J by 2 bases. CDR3 length: 13 amino acids. CDR3 residues: CSARQGGNTEAFF. CDR3 bases: TGCAGCGCTCGACAGGGGGGAAACACTGAAGCTTTCTTT.

Only a few counts were recorded for this clone. This rearrangement joins TRBV18 to TRBJ2-5, with a possible D match to TRBD1 (5 bases). The CDR3 contains 14 residues. V was shortened by 3 bases and J by 5 bases, with 13 bases between the two germline ends. The germline V gene encodes CDR1 KGHSH and CDR2 LQKENI. CDR3 in amino acids: CASSPIDSGETQYF. The CDR3 nucleotides are TGTGCCAGCTCACCCATCGACAGTGGGGAGACCCAGTACTTC.

The chain has TRBV29-1 and TRBJ2-5; D may be TRBD2 (6 bases). The CDR3 consists of 12 residues. Trimming took 7 bases from V and 6 from J, leaving 15 bases between them. From germline, CDR1 is SQVTM and CDR2 ANQGSEA. CDR3 amino acids: CSGGGYEKTQYF. As DNA, the CDR3 is TGCAGCGGGGGAGGATACGAAAAGACCCAGTACTTC.

This rearrangement joins TRBV7-2 to TRBJ1-1; D not certain. Trimming left V 5 bases short and J 3 bases short, with 4 bases between. Per germline, CDR1 SGHTA and CDR2 FQGNSA. This CDR3 has 11 amino acids. As DNA, the CDR3 is TGTGCCAGCAGCAGCGACACTGAAGCTTTCTTT. Amino acid sequence: CASSSDTEAFF.

The chain is built from TRBV9 and TRBJ2-3; D ambiguous. Germline assignment: CDR1 SGDLS and CDR2 YYNGEE. Trimming shortened V by 1 base and J by 8 bases, and 14 bases separated the two germline ends. The CDR3 length is 14 residues. In DNA form, the CDR3 reads TGTGCCAGCAGCGTATTACTGCGGACGGGTACGCAGTATTTT. Translated: CASSVLLRTGTQYF. The whole variable domain, remainder taken from reference TRBV9 and TRBJ2-3, is DSGVTQTPKHLITATGQRVTLRCSPRSGDLSVYWYQQSLDQGLQFLIQYYNGEERAKGNILERFSAQQFPDLHSELNLSSLELGDSALYFCASSVLLRTGTQYFGPGTRLTVL.

Of note for this clone: At one of its ends the junction is not consistent with the germline gene, which may arise from a read error. The chain links TRBV7-9 to TRBJ1-1; D may be TRBD1 (5 bases). CDR3 length equals 14 residues. Germline V CDR1 and CDR2: SEHNR, FQNEAQ (reference sequence). CDR3 sequence reads: CASSLFSGNAEAFF. CDR3 sequence (DNA): TGTGCCAGCAGCTTGTTTTCAGGGAACGCTGAAGCTTTCTTT.

The chain carries TRBV18 and TRBJ2-1; TRBD1 might be the D (6 bases). Germline V gives CDR1 KGHSH, CDR2 LQKENI. The CDR3 runs 14 residues. Trimming removed 6 bases from V and 7 bases from J, with 16 bases in between. The CDR3 coding sequence is TGTGCCAGCTCGTTATTGACGCAGGGGAATGAGCAGTTCTTC. Translated: CASSLLTQGNEQFF.

This clone was counted once. This chain links TRBV29-1 with TRBJ2-3; no firm D call. Trimming took off 2 bases at V and 6 bases at J, with 9 bases between the two ends. Per germline, CDR1 SQVTM and CDR2 ANQGSEA. The length of the CDR3 is 12 residues. This chain's CDR3 is CSVEILADTQYF. The CDR3 DNA sequence: TGCAGCGTTGAAATCCTCGCGGATACGCAGTATTTT.

The chain is built from TRBV7-9 and TRBJ2-5, with TRBD1 matching 9 bases. Germline lookup yields CDR1 SEHNR and CDR2 FQNEAQ (reference sequence). The CDR3 extends over 16 amino acids. The junction had 12 bases not matched to a gene; V was cut back by 5 bases and J by 5 bases. The CDR3 here is CASSPRTGAIGETQYF. CDR3 sequence (DNA): TGTGCCAGCAGCCCGAGGACAGGGGCGATAGGGGAGACCCAGTACTTC.

The rearrangement uses TRBV7-2 and TRBJ1-2; tentative D call: TRBD1 (5 bases). V dropped 5 bases and J dropped 8 bases, with 21 bases sitting between them. There are 15 residues in the CDR3. CDR1 is SGHTA and CDR2 is FQGNSA in the germline V gene. CDR3 in DNA: TGTGCCAGCAGCGCAGATAGGGGCGCCACGTGGGGCTACACCTTC. Amino acids: CASSADRGATWGYTF. Combining the CDR3 with reference TRBV7-2 and TRBJ1-2 gives the whole variable domain GAGVSQSPSNKVTEKGKDVELRCDPISGHTALYWYRQSLGQGLEFLIYFQGNSAPDKSGLPSDRFSAERTGGSVSTLTIQRTQQEDSAVYLCASSADRGATWGYTFGSGTRLTVV.

The J gene is TRBJ1-3, the V gene TRBV4-1; possible D gene TRBD1, 6 bases. The CDR3 sequence is 17 residues long. Germline V gene data show CDR1 as MGHRA and CDR2 as YSYEKL. Trimming pared 4 bases from V and 0 bases from J, leaving 16 bases between. The CDR3 loop reads CASSPRTTGNSGNTIYF. CDR3 nucleotides: TGCGCCAGCAGCCCCCGGACAACAGGGAACTCTGGAAACACCATATATTTT.

This clone showed up just a few times. The V and J genes are TRBV7-9 and TRBJ1-5; D is ambiguous. In germline, CDR1 is SEHNR, CDR2 FQNEAQ (reference sequence). The V end lost 3 bases, the J end lost 0 bases, and 0 bases lay between the germline ends. The CDR3 totals 12 residues. Here the CDR3 DNA reads TGTGCCAGCAGCTTTAGCAATCAGCCCCAGCATTTT. Protein product: CASSFSNQPQHF.

V usage is TRBV6-5 and J usage is TRBJ1-1; D is unclear. The CDR3 consists of 16 residues. From germline, CDR1 is MNHEY and CDR2 SVGAGI. Trimming pared 0 bases from V and 3 bases from J, leaving 14 bases between. In DNA, the CDR3 is TGTGCCAGCAGTTACTCGGCCGAGAGGTCGGACACTGAAGCTTTCTTT. This codes for CASSYSAERSDTEAFF.

The V and J genes are TRBV23-1 and TRBJ2-7; 8 nucleotides agree with TRBD1. TRBV23-1 is sorted into the ORF group, with uncertain function. This CDR3 spans 16 amino acids. V trimming: 3 bases; J trimming: 4 bases; junction bases outside the gene matches: 11. CDR3 sequence: CASSHTGTGDLYEQYF. The DNA of the CDR3 is TGCGCCAGCAGTCACACCGGGACAGGAGACCTTTACGAGCAGTACTTC.

CDR3 nucleotides: TGTGCCACAAGCGCGACGGGGACGAACAATGAGCAGTTCTTC. It encodes CATSATGTNNEQFF. The V and J genes are TRBV6-4 and TRBJ2-1; possibly TRBD1 or TRBD2 for D (5 bases each). The CDR3 runs to 14 residues. V lost 10 bases and J lost 5, with 18 bases in between. Germline loops: CDR1 MRHNA, CDR2 SNTAGT.

This clone was observed a few times. This chain joins TRBV4-1 and TRBJ2-5, with D perhaps TRBD1 or TRBD2 (5 bases each). CDR3 size: 14 residues. Looked up from germline, CDR1 is MGHRA and CDR2 is YSYEKL. V dropped 3 bases and J dropped 7 bases, with 15 bases sitting between them. The CDR3 DNA reads as TGCGCCAGCAGCCAGACGCCGGGGCTGGGGACCCAGTACTTC. Translation: CASSQTPGLGTQYF.

The V gene is TRBV5-1, the J gene TRBJ2-3; weak D call: TRBD2 (5 bases). V shed 0 bases and J shed 5 bases, with 10 bases lying between them. The CDR3 spans 14 residues. The germline V gene has CDR1 SGHRS and CDR2 YFSETQ. The CDR3 sequence is CASSLGLEGDTQYF. As DNA, the CDR3 is TGCGCCAGCAGCTTGGGGCTAGAGGGAGATACGCAGTATTTT.

There are a few counts of this clone. CDR3 in amino acids: CASSQPPGANTGELFF. The CDR3 nucleotides are TGCGCCAGCAGCCAGCCTCCGGGGGCGAACACCGGGGAGCTGTTTTTT. The genes are TRBV4-3 and TRBJ2-2; D is perhaps TRBD2 (6 bases). Germline-derived CDR1 and CDR2 are LGHNA and YSLEER. CDR3 length equals 16 residues. V was shortened by 3 bases and J by 0 bases, with 11 bases between the two germline ends.

This rearrangement joins TRBV5-4 to TRBJ2-3; D gene ambiguous. In germline, CDR1 is SGHNT, CDR2 YYREEE (reference sequence). The V and J ends lost 1 base and 0 bases respectively, with 6 bases between them. The CDR3 contains 14 residues. The DNA of the CDR3 is TGTGCCAGCAGCTTGTACGTCAGCACAGATACGCAGTATTTT. It encodes CASSLYVSTDTQYF.

This chain joins TRBV6-1 and TRBJ1-2, with D tentatively TRBD1 (5 bases). V was trimmed by 6 bases and J by 3 bases, leaving 11 bases between them. Germline V CDR1 and CDR2: MNHNS, SASEGT. The CDR3 is 13 residues long. The CDR3 spells CASSLTVDYGYTF. The CDR3 region has the DNA TGTGCCAGCAGCCTGACAGTGGACTATGGCTACACCTTC.

The chain couples TRBV7-9 to TRBJ1-1; no definite D call. CDR3 length: 13 residues. From germline, CDR1 is SEHNR and CDR2 FQNEAQ (reference sequence). Trimming took off 0 bases at V and 10 bases at J, with 12 bases between the two ends. The CDR3 region is CASSLAGLHAAFF. CDR3 DNA: TGTGCCAGCAGCTTAGCAGGGTTGCATGCAGCTTTCTTT.